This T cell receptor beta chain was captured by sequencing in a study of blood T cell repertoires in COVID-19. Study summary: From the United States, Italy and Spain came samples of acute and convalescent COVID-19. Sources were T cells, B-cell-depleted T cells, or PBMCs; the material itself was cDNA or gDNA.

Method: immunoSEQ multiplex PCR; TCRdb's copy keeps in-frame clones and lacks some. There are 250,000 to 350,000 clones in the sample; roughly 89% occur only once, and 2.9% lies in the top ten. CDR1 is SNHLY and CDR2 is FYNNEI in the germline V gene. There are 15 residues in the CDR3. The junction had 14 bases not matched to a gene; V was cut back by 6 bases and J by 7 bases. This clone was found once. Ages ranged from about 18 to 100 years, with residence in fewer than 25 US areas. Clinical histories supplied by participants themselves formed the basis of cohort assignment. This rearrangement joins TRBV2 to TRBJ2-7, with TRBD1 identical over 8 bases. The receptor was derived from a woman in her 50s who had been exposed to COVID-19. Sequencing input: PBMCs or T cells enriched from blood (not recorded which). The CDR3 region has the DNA TGTGCCAGCAGAGGGTACCGGGACAGGAACAGTGAGCAGTACTTC. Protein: CASRGYRDRNSEQYF.